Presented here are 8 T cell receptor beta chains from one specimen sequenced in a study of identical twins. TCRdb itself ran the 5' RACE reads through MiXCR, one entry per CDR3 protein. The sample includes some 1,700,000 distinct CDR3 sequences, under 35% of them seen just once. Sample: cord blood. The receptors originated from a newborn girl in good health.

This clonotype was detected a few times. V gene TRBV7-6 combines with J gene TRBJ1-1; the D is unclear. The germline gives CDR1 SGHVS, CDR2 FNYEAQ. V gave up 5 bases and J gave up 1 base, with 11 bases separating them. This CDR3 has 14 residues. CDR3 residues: CASSPRSQNTEAFF. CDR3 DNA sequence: TGTGCCAGCAGCCCCAGAAGCCAGAACACTGAAGCTTTCTTT. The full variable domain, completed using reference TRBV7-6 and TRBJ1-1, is GAGVSQSPRYKVTKRGQDVALRCDPISGHVSLYWYRQALGQGPEFLTYFNYEAQQDKSGLPNDRFSAERPEGSISTLTIQRTEQRDSAMYRCASSPRSQNTEAFFGQGTRLTVV.

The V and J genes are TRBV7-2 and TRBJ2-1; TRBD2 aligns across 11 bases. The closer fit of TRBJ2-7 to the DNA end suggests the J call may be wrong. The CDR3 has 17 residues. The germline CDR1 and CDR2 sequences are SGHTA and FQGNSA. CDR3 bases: TGTGCCAGCAGCTTATCGGTAGCGGGGGGGTTCTACAATGAGCAGTACTTC. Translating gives CASSLSVAGGFYNEQYF.

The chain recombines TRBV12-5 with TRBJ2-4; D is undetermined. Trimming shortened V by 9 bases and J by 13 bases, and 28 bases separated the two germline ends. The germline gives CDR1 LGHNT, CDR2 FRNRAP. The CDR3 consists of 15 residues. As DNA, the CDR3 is TGTGCTAGCTCGAAAACGCCGGGCGAGTACAATGAGCAGTACTTC. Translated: CASSKTPGEYNEQYF.

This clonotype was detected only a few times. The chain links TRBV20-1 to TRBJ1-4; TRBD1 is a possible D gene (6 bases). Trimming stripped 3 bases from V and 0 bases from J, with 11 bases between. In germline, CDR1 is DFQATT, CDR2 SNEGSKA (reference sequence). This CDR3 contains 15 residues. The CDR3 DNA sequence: TGCAGTGCTAGGCCGGGGGCTGCAACTAATGAAAAACTGTTTTTT. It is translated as CSARPGAATNEKLFF.

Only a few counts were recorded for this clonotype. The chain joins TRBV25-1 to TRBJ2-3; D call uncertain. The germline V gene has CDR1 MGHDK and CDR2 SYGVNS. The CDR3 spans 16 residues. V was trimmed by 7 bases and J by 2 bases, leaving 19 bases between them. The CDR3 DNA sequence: TGTGCCAGCACCCCAGAACATTCTCGTCCCACAGATACGCAGTATTTT. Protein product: CASTPEHSRPTDTQYF.

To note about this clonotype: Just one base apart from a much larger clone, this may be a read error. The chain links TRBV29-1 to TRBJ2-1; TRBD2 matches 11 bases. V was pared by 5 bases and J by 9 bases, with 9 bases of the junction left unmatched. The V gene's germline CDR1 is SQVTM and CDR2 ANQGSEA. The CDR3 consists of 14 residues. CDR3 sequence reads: CSVQTSGILSEQFF. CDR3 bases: TGCAGCGTTCAGACTAGCGGGATTCTAAGTGAGCAGTTCTTC.

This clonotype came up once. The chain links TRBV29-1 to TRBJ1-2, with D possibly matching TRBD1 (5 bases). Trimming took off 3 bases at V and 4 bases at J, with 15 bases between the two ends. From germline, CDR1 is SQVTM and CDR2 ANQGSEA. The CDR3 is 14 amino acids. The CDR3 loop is CSVDRGVSGYGYTF. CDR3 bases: TGCAGCGTTGATCGGGGGGTCTCGGGCTATGGCTACACCTTC.

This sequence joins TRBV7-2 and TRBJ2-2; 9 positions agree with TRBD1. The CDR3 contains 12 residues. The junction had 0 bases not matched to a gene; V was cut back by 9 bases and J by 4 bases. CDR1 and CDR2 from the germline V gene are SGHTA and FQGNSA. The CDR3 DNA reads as TGTGCCAGACAGGGGGCCACCGGGGAGCTGTTTTTT. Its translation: CARQGATGELFF.